This T cell receptor beta chain emerged from a study of blood T cells in healthy people across ages. Study-level points and caveats: Strong correlation was found linking TCR beta diversity to naive T cell percentage. The unknown donor CMV status may have confounded expanded clonotype changes.

A second PCR, run for 7 to 11 cycles, used a sample-barcoded 5' primer plus a J-beta primer mix. Sequencing yielded, for each sample, at least 2.5 million paired-end reads carrying CDR3. TCRdb itself ran the 5' RACE reads through MiXCR, one entry per CDR3 protein. The table has hundreds of thousands of distinct CDR3 sequences, less than 60% seen once; the top ten hold 15% to 20%. As regards this clonotype: Its matching antigen is unknown.

This CDR3 is 16 amino acids long. The V and J ends lost 5 bases and 1 base, in that order; junction bases with no gene match: 4. Germline V gives CDR1 SGHTA, CDR2 FQGNSA. The sequencing input was blood. This rearrangement joins TRBV7-2 to TRBJ2-6; TRBD2 matches at 8 bases. The origin of this receptor is an elderly man in good health. The DNA of the CDR3 is TGTGCCAGCAGCGCCCGACTAGCGTCTGGGGCCAACGTCCTGACTTTC. The encoded protein is CASSARLASGANVLTF.